This TCR beta chain came from a study of T-cell reconstitution after alpha-beta-depleted transplantation in children. Broader study findings: Recipient T cells and thymic progenitors that survived gave rise to the high TCRbeta diversity observed at day 60 in some patients. T-cell numbers and diversity one year post-transplant derived largely from freshly generated T cells. Two months or so post-transplant, alpha-beta T cells reportedly derived from several hundred expanded graft clones.

The V segment lost 3 bases and the J segment 3 bases; nucleotides outside the gene matches: 5. The CDR3 length is 14 residues. Germline V gives CDR1 SGHTA, CDR2 FQGNSA. This clonotype was detected a few times. Antigen specificity is unknown. Unique molecular identifiers were used to barcode this TCRbeta library. TCRdb reprocessed the PCR reads via MiXCR and lists one record per CDR3 protein. The profile shows a few hundred thousand distinct CDR3 sequences, about a quarter of them singletons. The clonotype comes from a boy less than two years old with Wiskott-Aldrich syndrome, due to receive a stem cell transplant. The chain recombines TRBV7-2 with TRBJ2-7; 7 positions match TRBD1. The sequences come from PBMCs, collected before TCRalphabeta/CD19-depleted stem cell transplant. The CDR3 bases are TGTGCCAGCAGCTTTGGGACAGACTACTACGAGCAGTACTTC. Translation gives CASSFGTDYYEQYF.